The TCR beta chain described here comes from a study of cytotoxic CD8 clonotypes in ibrutinib-treated CLL. Study background: For this cohort, patients were around eleven relapsed/refractory and 15 treatment-naive, while 17 were IGHV unmutated. Response samples were drawn at a median of about 13 months of treatment, range 6 to 36. General study findings and limits: Public clonotypes occurred uncommonly; on treatment, they contracted or remained stable. Baseline levels were approached again at progression, after clonality had risen at ibrutinib response.

As concerns this clone: Its antigen is still unknown.

The table came from immunoSEQ multiplex PCR; TCRdb's copy has only in-frame clones and leaves some out. This table holds around 250,000 clones, 70% found once. Germline loops: CDR1 SGHDN, CDR2 FVKESK. With V trimmed by 4 bases and J by 4 bases, 12 bases remained unmatched. The CDR3 has 16 amino acids. The sample in question was PBMCs, obtained after 24 months of ibrutinib treatment. The chain employs TRBV14 and TRBJ2-7; 8 bases fit TRBD2. The sequence came from a human donor with chronic lymphocytic leukemia. CDR3 in amino acids: CASSPGIGGARYEQYF. Written as DNA, the CDR3 is TGTGCCAGCAGCCCCGGAATCGGGGGGGCCAGGTACGAGCAGTACTTC.